A single sample is the source of the 11 T cell receptor beta chains below, sequenced in a study of cytomegalovirus exposure and HLA in healthy donors. Repertoires were generated with immunoSEQ multiplex PCR, while TCRdb's copy carries only in-frame clones and drops some. The sample lists 95,000 to 150,000 clones, around 94% occurring once. The sequencing sample was made of PBMCs. The receptor source for this set is a woman aged 18-29 years in good health and CMV-seronegative.

This chain connects TRBV6-1 to TRBJ1-2, with 7 nucleotides matching TRBD1. The germline V gene has CDR1 MNHNS and CDR2 SASEGT. The CDR3 is made up of 16 amino acids. Trimming at V came to 4 bases and at J to 8 bases, leaving 16 bases not matched to a gene. The CDR3 is CASSASHGQGGPGYTF. Here the CDR3 DNA reads TGTGCCAGCAGTGCCTCCCATGGGCAGGGGGGACCGGGCTACACCTTC.

The rearrangement uses TRBV27 and TRBJ2-3, with 14 bases lining up with TRBD2. V lost 5 bases and J lost 4; bases outside the gene matches: 2. Looked up from germline, CDR1 is MNHEY and CDR2 is SMNVEV (reference sequence). The CDR3 is made up of 15 amino acids. The CDR3 is CASSLTSGGADTQYF. CDR3 nucleotide sequence: TGTGCCAGCAGTCTGACTAGCGGGGGGGCAGATACGCAGTATTTT.

The chain links TRBV10-3 to TRBJ2-7, with 13 bases that match TRBD2. This CDR3 is 15 amino acids long. The V gene end was trimmed by 6 bases and the J gene end by 2 bases; junction bases not matched to a gene: 4. The germline V gene encodes CDR1 ENHRY and CDR2 SYGVKD. CDR3 bases: TGTGCCATCAGGGGGACTAGCGGGATGCCCTACGAGCAGTACTTC. This translates into CAIRGTSGMPYEQYF.

The rearrangement joins TRBV5-1 to TRBJ1-1; 7 nucleotides line up with TRBD1. The junction had 9 bases not matched to a gene; V was cut back by 4 bases and J by 6 bases. Germline CDR1 SGHRS, CDR2 YFSETQ. The CDR3 has 14 amino acids. The CDR3 region is CASSKGQRSAEAFF. CDR3 in DNA: TGCGCCAGCAGCAAGGGACAGAGAAGCGCTGAAGCTTTCTTT.

The chain's CDR3 is CASSVEEAATEQYF. The CDR3 nucleotides read TGTGCCAGCAGCGTAGAAGAGGCTGCGACCGAGCAGTACTTC. The rearrangement links TRBV9 to TRBJ2-7; D unclear. The length of the CDR3 is 14 residues. CDR1 and CDR2 (germline): SGDLS, YYNGEE. Between the trimmed V and J ends, which lost 0 bases and 6 bases, there was a span of 13 bases.

The chain recombines TRBV11-2 with TRBJ2-7; tentatively, D is TRBD2 (5 bases). The CDR3 totals 14 residues. Per germline, CDR1 SGHAT and CDR2 FQNNGV. V was shortened by 6 bases and J by 5 bases, with 17 bases between the two germline ends. The CDR3 nucleotides are TGTGCCAGCAGAACCACTAGTTTTTCCCACGAGCAGTACTTC. Protein product: CASRTTSFSHEQYF.

The genes are TRBV6-1 and TRBJ1-2, with 8 nucleotides matching TRBD1. Germline lookup yields CDR1 MNHNS and CDR2 SASEGT. This CDR3 is built from 17 residues. V gave up 3 bases and J gave up 6 bases; unmatched junction bases: 15. CDR3 in amino acids: CASSDVGQGNRMDGYTF. The DNA for the CDR3 is TGTGCCAGCAGTGATGTAGGACAGGGAAATAGAATGGATGGCTACACCTTC.

This chain joins TRBV2 and TRBJ1-4, with D tentatively TRBD1 (6 bases). The V gene's germline CDR1 is SNHLY and CDR2 FYNNEI. V lost 4 bases to trimming and J lost 5 bases, with 14 bases between them. This CDR3 has 15 amino acids. The CDR3 region has the DNA TGTGCCAGCAGTGGCCCAGGGGACGTGAATGAAAAACTGTTTTTT. Amino acid sequence: CASSGPGDVNEKLFF.

The chain joins TRBV28 to TRBJ1-2, with 12 nucleotides matching TRBD1. The CDR3 contains 17 residues. Germline loops: CDR1 MDHEN, CDR2 SYDVKM. With 5 bases clipped from V and 6 bases from J, the junction kept 13 bases outside the gene matches. CDR3: CASSDSVRDRGRNGYTF. The CDR3 DNA sequence: TGTGCCAGCAGTGACTCTGTCCGGGACAGGGGGCGCAATGGCTACACCTTC.

The chain uses TRBV27 and TRBJ2-5; TRBD1 agrees at 9 bases. CDR3 length equals 15 residues. V lost 5 bases and J lost 1; bases outside the gene matches: 5. In germline, CDR1 is MNHEY, CDR2 SMNVEV (reference sequence). The CDR3 loop is CASSRDRALQETQYF. CDR3 nucleotide sequence: TGTGCCAGCAGTCGGGACAGGGCACTCCAAGAGACCCAGTACTTC.

The rearrangement joins TRBV20-1 to TRBJ2-5, with D unresolved. This CDR3 contains 11 residues. Germline V lookup: CDR1 DFQATT, CDR2 SNEGSKA (reference sequence). Trimming pared 3 bases from V and 5 bases from J, leaving 7 bases between. CDR3 region: CSARVGETQYF. DNA for the CDR3: TGCAGTGCTAGGGTTGGCGAGACCCAGTACTTC.